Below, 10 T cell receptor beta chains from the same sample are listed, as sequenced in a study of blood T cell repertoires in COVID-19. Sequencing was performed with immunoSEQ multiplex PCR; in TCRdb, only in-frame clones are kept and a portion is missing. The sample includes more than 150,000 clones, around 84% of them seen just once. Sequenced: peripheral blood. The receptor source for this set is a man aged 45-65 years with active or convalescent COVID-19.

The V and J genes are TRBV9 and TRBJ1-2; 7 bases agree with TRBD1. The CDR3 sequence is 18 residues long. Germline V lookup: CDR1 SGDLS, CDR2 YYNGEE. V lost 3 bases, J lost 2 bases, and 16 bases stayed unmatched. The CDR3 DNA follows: TGTGCCAGCAGCGCTTTCTACGCACCGGGACAGCGGAACTATGGCTACACCTTC. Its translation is CASSAFYAPGQRNYGYTF. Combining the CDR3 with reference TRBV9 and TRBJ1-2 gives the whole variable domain DSGVTQTPKHLITATGQRVTLRCSPRSGDLSVYWYQQSLDQGLQFLIQYYNGEERAKGNILERFSAQQFPDLHSELNLSSLELGDSALYFCASSAFYAPGQRNYGYTFGSGTRLTVV.

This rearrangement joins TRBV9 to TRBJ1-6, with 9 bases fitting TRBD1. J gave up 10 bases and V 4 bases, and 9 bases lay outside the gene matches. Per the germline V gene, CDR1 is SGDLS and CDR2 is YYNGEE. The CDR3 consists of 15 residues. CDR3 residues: CASSYGTGTGSPLHF. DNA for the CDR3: TGTGCCAGCAGCTACGGGACAGGGACTGGGTCACCCCTCCACTTT.

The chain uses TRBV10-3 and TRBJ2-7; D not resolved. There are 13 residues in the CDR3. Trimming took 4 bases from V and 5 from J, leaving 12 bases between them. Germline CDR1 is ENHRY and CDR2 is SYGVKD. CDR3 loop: CAISGENLDEQYF. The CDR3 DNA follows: TGTGCCATCAGTGGAGAAAATTTGGACGAGCAGTACTTC.

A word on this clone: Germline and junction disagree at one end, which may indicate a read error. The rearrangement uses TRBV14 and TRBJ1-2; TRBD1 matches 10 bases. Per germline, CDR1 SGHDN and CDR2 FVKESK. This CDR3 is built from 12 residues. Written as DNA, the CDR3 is TGTGCCAGCAGCACGGGACAGGGGACCTCCTCCTTC. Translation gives CASSTGQGTSSF.

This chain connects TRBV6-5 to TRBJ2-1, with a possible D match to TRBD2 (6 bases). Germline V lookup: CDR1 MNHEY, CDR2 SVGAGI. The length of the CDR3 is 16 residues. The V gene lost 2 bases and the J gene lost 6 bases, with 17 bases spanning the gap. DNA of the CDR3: TGTGCCAGCAGTTACATTATGGGGCGGGACCGCAATGAGCAGTTCTTC. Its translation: CASSYIMGRDRNEQFF.

CDR3 coding DNA: TGTGCCAGTACCCCGCAGGGGACTAGGGTCGAGGAGCAGTTCTTC. Translated: CASTPQGTRVEEQFF. The J gene is TRBJ2-1, the V gene TRBV19; 8 nucleotides align to TRBD2. V gave up 7 bases and J gave up 10 bases; unmatched junction bases: 15. Germline V lookup: CDR1 LNHDA, CDR2 SQIVND (reference sequence). The CDR3 length is 15 residues.

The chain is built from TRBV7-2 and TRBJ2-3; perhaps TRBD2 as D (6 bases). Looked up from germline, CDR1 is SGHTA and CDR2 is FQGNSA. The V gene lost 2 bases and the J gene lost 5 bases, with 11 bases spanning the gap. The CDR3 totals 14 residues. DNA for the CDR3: TGTGCCAGCAGCTTATTACCGGGACTAGATACGCAGTATTTT. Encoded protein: CASSLLPGLDTQYF.

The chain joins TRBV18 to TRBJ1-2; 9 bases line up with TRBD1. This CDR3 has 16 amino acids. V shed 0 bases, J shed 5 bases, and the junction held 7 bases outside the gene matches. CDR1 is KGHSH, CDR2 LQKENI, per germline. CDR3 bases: TGTGCCAGCTCACCACCACAACAGGGGGCATTATATGGCTACACCTTC. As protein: CASSPPQQGALYGYTF.

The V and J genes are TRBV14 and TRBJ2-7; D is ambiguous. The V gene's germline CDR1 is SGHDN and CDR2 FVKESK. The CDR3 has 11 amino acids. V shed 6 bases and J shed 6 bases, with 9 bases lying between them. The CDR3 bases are TGTGCCAGCAGGAAGAACGGCGAGCAGTACTTC. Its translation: CASRKNGEQYF. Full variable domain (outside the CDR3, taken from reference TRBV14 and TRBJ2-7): EAGVTQFPSHSVIEKGQTVTLRCDPISGHDNLYWYRRVMGKEIKFLLHFVKESKQDESGMPNNRFLAERTGGTYSTLKVQPAELEDSGVYFCASRKNGEQYFGPGTRLTVT.

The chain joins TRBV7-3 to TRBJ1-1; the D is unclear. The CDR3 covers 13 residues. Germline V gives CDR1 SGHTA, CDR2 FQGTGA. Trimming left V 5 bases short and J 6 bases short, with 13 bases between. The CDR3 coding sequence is TGTGCCAGCAGCGGCGGGGAATTCTCTGAAGCTTTCTTT. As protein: CASSGGEFSEAFF.